This note documents a single TCR beta chain sequence. There is no known antigen for this receptor. No quality values exist for individual bases; no much larger clone is one base distant. CDR3 length: 12 amino acids, cysteine to phenylalanine. The CDR3 DNA has 36 bases and is translated from base 1. CDR1 SGHRS and CDR2 YFSETQ were looked up in the germline V gene. V and J lose 5 bases and 6 bases, and a span of 9 bases separates them. The sample originates from a study of read filtering for tumor transcriptome and immune sequencing (dated by TCRdb to 2018 to 2021). Broadly, across the study: The cohort had about 17 male and 14 female patients with a mean age of about 66 years, ranging from roughly 47 to 85. By revised international staging, 8 patients were R-ISS I, roughly 17 were R-ISS II and 6 or 7 were R-ISS III. After DNase treatment, whole-transcriptome libraries were prepared with the TruSeq RNA Access Library Prep Kit. Per sample, about 3.5 to 10.27 million TCR-region mapped reads were obtained with IR-seq, compared with only 85 to 1273 with RNA-seq. The study compared TCR repertoires from targeted immune repertoire sequencing and bulk whole-transcriptome sequencing run on the same bone marrow samples. One of the main goals was to work out a read-filtering strategy for immune repertoire data, in particular whether clonotypes backed by only a single read should be removed. Study-wide findings and limitations: Compared with RNA-seq, IR-seq captured clonotypes at much greater depth and more reliably, and a smaller IR-seq throughput was enough to identify most of the shared clonotypes. Removing single-read clonotypes increased the correlation between IR-seq and RNA-seq shared clonotype proportions. Single-read clonotypes made up about 80% of clonotypes but only approximately 4% of total reads in IR-seq, compared with 65% to 75% of clonotypes and more than 40% of reads in RNA-seq. Rather than purified T cells, the sorted CD138-negative fraction was a mixed bone marrow immune population.

Each patient had bone marrow sampled at the time of active disease. Ficoll-Hypaque density gradient centrifugation was used to isolate bone marrow mononuclear cells. Myeloma plasma cells were removed and CD138-negative cells were obtained by negative selection following labeling with CD138 magnetic microbeads on a MACS separator. Flow cytometry on an Attune NxT with CD138 antibodies was used to check the purity of the isolated cells. TRIzol reagent was used to extract total RNA, and a NanoDrop spectrophotometer was used to quantify the extracted RNA. Paired RNA-seq and IR-seq were performed on each patient's CD138-negative bone marrow sample. The Immunoverse kit was used to build TCR libraries from around 400 ng RNA, with molecular barcoded adaptors covering alpha/delta and beta/gamma chains. TCR library preparation was performed with the same RNA that was used for transcriptome sequencing. An Illumina HiSeq 4000 with 2 x 150 cycles was used to sequence the TCR libraries. The authors' pipeline ran thus. Using MiXCR, which included quality filtering and error correction, TCR reads were aligned to human V, D, J and C references and then assembled into CDR3 clonotypes. Clonotype counts and gene usage diversity were analyzed with the tcR package in R. For inspection of raw mapping reads, RNA-seq reads were mapped by STAR aligner version 2.5.3a onto GRCh37 of the human genome. To test the effect of sequencing depth on detected clonotypes, IR-seq fastq files were randomly downsampled using Seqtk 1.3. Using fastp trimming at Q25 and MiXCR clonotype assembly, TCRdb reanalyzed the public sequencing data and kept in-frame beta chains. Every CDR3 protein is listed once, alongside the most common genes and DNA of its rows. The V and J calls here are based on TCRdb, not the publication. The sample table lists about 50,000 distinct CDR3 sequences, around 21% of them with a count of one. In total, the top ten clones hold under 40% of the sample.

The sequencing sample was made of a population of CD138-negative cells sorted from bone marrow. Read against the paper, the sample's cell subset or site label means: bone marrow mononuclear cells depleted of CD138+ plasma/myeloma cells by negative magnetic selection. The clonotype was recovered from a donor at least 40 years old with multiple myeloma. Rearrangement joined TRBV5-1 to TRBJ2-1; no D gene can be assigned with confidence. The DNA sequence is as follows: TGCGCCAGCAGATCGGGTAGCAATGAGCAGTTCTTC. Its coded protein is CASRSGSNEQFF.